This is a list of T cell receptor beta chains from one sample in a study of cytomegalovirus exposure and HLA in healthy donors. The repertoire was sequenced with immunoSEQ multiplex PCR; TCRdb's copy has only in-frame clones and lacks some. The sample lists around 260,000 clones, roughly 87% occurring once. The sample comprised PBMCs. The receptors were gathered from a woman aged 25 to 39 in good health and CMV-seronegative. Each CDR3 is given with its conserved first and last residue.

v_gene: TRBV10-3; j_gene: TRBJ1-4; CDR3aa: CAISAATNEKLFF
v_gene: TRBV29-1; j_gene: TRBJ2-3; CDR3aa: CSVGSGNLADTQYF
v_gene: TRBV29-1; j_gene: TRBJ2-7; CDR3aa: CSVGNPGYEQYF
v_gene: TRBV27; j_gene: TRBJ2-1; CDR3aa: CASSLWTGWDNEQFF
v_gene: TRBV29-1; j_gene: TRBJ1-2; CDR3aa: CSVEDGTGVNYGYTF
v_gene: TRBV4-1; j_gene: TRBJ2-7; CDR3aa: CASSGRSDEQYF
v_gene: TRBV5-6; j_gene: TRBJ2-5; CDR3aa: CASSLVIASGRAGETQYF
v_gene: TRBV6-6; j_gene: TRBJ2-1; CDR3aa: CASSYTRTSREQFF
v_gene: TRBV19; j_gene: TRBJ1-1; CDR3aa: CASTLGGNTEAFF
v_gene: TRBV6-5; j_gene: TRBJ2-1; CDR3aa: CASSSSRSGGYNEQFF
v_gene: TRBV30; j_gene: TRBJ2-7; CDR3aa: CAWSALGQGISYEQYF
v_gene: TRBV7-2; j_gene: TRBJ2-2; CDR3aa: CASSLGLAFTGELFF
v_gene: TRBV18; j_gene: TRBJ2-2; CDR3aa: CASRTGDTGELFF
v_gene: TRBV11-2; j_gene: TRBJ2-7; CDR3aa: CASSPRTSYTYEQYF
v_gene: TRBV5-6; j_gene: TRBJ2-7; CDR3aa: CASSPGAGDYEQYF
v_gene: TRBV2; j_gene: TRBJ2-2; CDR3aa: CASRRQGNTGELFF
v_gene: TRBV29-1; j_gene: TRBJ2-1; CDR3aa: CIVVGPTYNEQFF
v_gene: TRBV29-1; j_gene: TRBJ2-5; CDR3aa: CSAPMMGGETQYF
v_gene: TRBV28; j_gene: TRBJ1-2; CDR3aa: CASSPRGHYYGYTF
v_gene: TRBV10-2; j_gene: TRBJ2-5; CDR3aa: CAIGKIKGVGETQYF
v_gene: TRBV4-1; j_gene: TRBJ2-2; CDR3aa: CASSQDSTGELFF
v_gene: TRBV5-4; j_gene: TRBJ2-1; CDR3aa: CASSLGDYPKQDEQFF
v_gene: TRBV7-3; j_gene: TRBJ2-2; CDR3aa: CASSLDLGTGELFF
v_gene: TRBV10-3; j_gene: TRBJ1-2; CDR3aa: CAISDPGHLYGYTF
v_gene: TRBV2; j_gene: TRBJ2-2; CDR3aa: CASSETSGRPNTGELFF
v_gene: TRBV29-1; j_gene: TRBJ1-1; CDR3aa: CSANRDSNTEAFF
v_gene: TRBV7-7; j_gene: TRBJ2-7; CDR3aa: CASSTQKPGGTGLALSYEQYF